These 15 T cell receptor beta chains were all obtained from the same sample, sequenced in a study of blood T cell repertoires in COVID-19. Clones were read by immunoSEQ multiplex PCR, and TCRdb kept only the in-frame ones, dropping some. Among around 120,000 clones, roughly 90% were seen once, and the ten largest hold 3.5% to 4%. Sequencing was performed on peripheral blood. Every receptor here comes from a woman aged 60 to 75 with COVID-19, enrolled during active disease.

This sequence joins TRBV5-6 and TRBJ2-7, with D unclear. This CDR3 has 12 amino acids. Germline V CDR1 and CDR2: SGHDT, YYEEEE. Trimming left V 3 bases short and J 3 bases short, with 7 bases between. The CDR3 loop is CASSSVLYEQYF. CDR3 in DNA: TGTGCCAGCAGCTCGGTTCTCTACGAGCAGTACTTC.

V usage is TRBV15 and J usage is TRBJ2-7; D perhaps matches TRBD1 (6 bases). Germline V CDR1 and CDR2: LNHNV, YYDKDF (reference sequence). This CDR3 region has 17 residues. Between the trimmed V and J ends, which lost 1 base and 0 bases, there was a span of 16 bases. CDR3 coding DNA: TGTGCCACCAGCAGAGGTTCGGGACACCCCTTCTCCTACGAGCAGTACTTC. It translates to CATSRGSGHPFSYEQYF.

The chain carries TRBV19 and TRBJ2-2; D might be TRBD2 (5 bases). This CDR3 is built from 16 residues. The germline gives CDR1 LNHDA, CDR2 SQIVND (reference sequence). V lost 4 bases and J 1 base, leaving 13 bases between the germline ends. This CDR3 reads CASSNSAGLNTGELFF. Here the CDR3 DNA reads TGTGCCAGTAGTAATAGCGCCGGACTGAACACCGGGGAGCTGTTTTTT.

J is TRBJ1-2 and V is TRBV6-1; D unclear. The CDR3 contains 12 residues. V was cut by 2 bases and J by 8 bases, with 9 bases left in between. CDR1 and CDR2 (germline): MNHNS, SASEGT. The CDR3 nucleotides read TGTGCCAGCAGTGAAATGGGAGACGGCTACACCTTC. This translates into CASSEMGDGYTF.

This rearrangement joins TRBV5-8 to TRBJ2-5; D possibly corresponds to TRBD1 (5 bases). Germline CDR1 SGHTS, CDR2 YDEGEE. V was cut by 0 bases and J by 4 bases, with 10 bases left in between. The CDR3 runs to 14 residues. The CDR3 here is CASSLATGLETQYF. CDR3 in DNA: TGTGCCAGCAGCTTGGCTACAGGTCTAGAGACCCAGTACTTC.

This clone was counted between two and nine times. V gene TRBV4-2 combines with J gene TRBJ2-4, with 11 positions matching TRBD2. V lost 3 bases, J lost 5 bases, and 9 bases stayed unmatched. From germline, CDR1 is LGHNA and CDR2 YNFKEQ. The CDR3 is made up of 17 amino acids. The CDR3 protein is CASSHRKTSGVENIQYF. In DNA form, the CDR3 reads TGTGCCAGCAGCCATCGAAAGACTAGCGGGGTGGAAAACATTCAGTACTTC.

The CDR3 sequence is CASSQVLGGRGYTF. The CDR3 coding sequence is TGCGCCAGCAGCCAAGTTCTGGGGGGGCGAGGCTACACCTTC. The chain combines TRBV4-3 with TRBJ1-2; possibly TRBD1 for D (6 bases). This CDR3 spans 14 amino acids. The V gene lost 1 base and the J gene lost 8 bases, with 14 bases spanning the gap. Germline assignment: CDR1 LGHNA and CDR2 YSLEER.

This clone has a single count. CDR3 DNA: TGCGCCAGCAGCCAAGATAGACAGGGCTACACCTTC. Translated: CASSQDRQGYTF. The gene calls are TRBV4-3 and TRBJ1-2; possibly TRBD1 for D (5 bases). Deletions cut 0 bases from V and 8 bases from J, with 7 bases between. The CDR3 loop spans 12 amino acids. Germline lookup yields CDR1 LGHNA and CDR2 YSLEER.

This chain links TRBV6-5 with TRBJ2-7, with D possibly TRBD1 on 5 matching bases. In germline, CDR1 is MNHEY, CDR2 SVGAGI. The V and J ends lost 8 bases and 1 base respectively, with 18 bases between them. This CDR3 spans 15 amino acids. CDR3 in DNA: TGTGCCAGCCAGGGCGGTCCCACTCGTTCCTACGAGCAGTACTTC. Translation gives CASQGGPTRSYEQYF.

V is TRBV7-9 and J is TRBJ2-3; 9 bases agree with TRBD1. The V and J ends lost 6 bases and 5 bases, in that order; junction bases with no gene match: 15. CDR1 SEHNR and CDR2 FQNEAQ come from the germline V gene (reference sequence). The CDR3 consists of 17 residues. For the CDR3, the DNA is TGTGCCAGCAGGATTAATAACTACAGGGGGCAAGGAGATACGCAGTATTTT. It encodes CASRINNYRGQGDTQYF.

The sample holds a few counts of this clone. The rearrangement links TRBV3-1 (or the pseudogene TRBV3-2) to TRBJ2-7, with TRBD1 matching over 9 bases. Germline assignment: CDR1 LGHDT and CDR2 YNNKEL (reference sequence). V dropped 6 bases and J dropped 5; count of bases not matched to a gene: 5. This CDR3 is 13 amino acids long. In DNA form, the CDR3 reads TGTGCCAGCAGACCCGGGACAGGGAACGAGCAGTACTTC. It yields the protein CASRPGTGNEQYF.

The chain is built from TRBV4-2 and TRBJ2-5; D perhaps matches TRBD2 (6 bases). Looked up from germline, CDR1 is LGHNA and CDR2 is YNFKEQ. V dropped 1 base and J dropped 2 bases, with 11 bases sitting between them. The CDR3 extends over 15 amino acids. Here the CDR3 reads CASSQVRGRQETQYF. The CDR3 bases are TGTGCCAGCAGCCAAGTACGGGGGAGGCAAGAGACCCAGTACTTC.

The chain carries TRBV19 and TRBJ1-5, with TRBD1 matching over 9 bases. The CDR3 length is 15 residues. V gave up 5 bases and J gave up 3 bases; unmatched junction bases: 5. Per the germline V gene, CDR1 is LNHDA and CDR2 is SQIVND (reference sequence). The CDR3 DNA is TGTGCCAGTAGTGCGACAGGGGGGTACAATCAGCCCCAGCATTTT. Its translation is CASSATGGYNQPQHF.

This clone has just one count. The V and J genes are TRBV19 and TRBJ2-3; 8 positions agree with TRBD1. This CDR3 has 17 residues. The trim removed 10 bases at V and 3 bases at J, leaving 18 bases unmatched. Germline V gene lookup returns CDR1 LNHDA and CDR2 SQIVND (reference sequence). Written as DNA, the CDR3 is TGTGCCACGTCGGACAGGGTACGGGGGCTAGGTACAGATACGCAGTATTTT. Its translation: CATSDRVRGLGTDTQYF.

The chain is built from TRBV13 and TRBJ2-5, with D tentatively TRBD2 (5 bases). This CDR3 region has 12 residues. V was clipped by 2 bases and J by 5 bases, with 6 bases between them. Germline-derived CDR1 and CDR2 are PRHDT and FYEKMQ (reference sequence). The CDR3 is CASSLWRETQYF. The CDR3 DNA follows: TGTGCCAGCAGCTTATGGAGGGAGACCCAGTACTTC.